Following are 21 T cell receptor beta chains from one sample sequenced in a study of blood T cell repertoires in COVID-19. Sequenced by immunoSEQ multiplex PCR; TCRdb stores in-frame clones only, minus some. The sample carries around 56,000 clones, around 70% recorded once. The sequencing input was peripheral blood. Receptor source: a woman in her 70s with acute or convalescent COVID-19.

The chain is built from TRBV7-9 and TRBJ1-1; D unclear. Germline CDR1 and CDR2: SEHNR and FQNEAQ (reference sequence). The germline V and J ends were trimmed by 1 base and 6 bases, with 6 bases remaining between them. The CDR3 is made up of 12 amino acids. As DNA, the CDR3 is TGTGCCAGCAGCTTAGGCACAGCTGAAGCTTTCTTT. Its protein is CASSLGTAEAFF.

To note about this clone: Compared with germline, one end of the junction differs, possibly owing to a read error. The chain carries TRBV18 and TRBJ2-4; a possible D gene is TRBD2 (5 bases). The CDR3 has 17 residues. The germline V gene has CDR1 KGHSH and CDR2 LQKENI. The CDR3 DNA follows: TGTGCCAGCTCTCCACCACAGAGGGCCTTAGCCAAAAACATTCAGTACTTC. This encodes CASSPPQRALAKNIQYF.

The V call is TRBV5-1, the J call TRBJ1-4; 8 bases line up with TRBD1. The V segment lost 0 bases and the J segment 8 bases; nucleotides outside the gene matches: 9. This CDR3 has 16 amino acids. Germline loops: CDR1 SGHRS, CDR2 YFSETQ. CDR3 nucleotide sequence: TGCGCCAGCAGCTTGGGCGCCAGGGGGCTTGGAGAAAAACTGTTTTTT. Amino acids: CASSLGARGLGEKLFF.

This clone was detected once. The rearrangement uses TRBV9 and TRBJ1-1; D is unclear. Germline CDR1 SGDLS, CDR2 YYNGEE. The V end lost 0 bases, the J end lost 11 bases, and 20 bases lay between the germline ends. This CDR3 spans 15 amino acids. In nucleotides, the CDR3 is TGTGCCAGCAGCGTAGAGGTGACGTCCGTATCGGGGGCTTTCTTT. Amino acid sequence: CASSVEVTSVSGAFF.

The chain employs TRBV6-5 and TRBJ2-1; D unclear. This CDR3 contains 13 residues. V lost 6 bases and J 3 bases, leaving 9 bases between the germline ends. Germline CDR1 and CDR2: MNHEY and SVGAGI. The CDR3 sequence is CASRPTHYNEQFF. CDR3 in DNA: TGTGCCAGCAGACCAACACACTACAATGAGCAGTTCTTC.

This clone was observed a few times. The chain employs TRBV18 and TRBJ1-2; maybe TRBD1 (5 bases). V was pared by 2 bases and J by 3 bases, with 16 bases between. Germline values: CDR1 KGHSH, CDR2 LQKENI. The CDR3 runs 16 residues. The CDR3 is CASSPISGDSYYGYTF. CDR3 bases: TGTGCCAGCTCACCAATCTCAGGTGACAGCTACTATGGCTACACCTTC.

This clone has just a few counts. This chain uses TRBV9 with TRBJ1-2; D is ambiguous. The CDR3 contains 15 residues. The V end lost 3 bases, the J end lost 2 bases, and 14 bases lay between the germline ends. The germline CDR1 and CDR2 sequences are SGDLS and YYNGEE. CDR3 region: CASSAEGLSNYGYTF. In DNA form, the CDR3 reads TGTGCCAGCAGCGCGGAGGGTTTAAGCAACTATGGCTACACCTTC.

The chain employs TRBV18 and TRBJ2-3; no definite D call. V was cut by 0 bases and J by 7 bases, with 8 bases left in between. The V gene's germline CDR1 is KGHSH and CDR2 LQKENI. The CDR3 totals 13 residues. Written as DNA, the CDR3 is TGTGCCAGCTCACCACCGATCGGGTATACGCAGTATTTT. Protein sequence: CASSPPIGYTQYF.

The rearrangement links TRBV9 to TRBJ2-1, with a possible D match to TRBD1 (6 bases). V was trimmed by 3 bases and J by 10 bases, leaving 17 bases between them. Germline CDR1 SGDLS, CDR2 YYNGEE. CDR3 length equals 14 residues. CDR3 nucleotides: TGTGCCAGCAGCGGACCGACTCCAGGGGACGAGCAGTTCTTC. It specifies CASSGPTPGDEQFF. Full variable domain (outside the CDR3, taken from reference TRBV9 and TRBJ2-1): DSGVTQTPKHLITATGQRVTLRCSPRSGDLSVYWYQQSLDQGLQFLIQYYNGEERAKGNILERFSAQQFPDLHSELNLSSLELGDSALYFCASSGPTPGDEQFFGPGTRLTVL.

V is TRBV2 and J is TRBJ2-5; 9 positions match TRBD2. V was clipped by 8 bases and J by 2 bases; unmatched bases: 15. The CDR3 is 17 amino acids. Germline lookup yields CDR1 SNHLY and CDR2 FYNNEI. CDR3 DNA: TGTGCCAGCGGTGGTTGGGTCACTAGCGGGCCACAAGAGACCCAGTACTTC. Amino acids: CASGGWVTSGPQETQYF.

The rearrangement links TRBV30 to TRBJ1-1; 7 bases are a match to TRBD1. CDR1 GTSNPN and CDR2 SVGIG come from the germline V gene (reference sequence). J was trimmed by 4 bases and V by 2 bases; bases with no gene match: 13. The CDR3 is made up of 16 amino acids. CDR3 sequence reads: CAWSTLRPSGGTEAFF. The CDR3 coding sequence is TGTGCCTGGAGTACCCTACGACCGTCAGGGGGCACTGAAGCTTTCTTT.

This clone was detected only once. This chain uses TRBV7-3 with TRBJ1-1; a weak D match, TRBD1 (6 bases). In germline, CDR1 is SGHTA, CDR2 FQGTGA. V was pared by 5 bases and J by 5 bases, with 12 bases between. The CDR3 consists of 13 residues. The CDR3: CASSQGQRTEAFF. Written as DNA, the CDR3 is TGTGCCAGCAGCCAAGGACAGAGGACTGAAGCTTTCTTT.

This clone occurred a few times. The CDR3 DNA sequence: TGTGCCAGCAGCGTAGACGCTCTGCGGGGGCATGGAGATACGCAGTATTTT. This codes for CASSVDALRGHGDTQYF. The gene calls are TRBV9 and TRBJ2-3, with D perhaps matching TRBD2 (7 bases). The CDR3 has 17 amino acids. Trimming shortened V by 0 bases and J by 5 bases, and 19 bases separated the two germline ends. In germline, CDR1 is SGDLS, CDR2 YYNGEE.

Here the CDR3 reads CASSAIWGQYTEAFF. CDR3 DNA: TGTGCCAGCAGTGCGATCTGGGGACAGTACACTGAAGCTTTCTTT. The chain joins TRBV25-1 to TRBJ1-1; 7 nucleotides line up with TRBD1. The V gene's germline CDR1 is MGHDK and CDR2 SYGVNS. This CDR3 comprises 15 residues. V lost 4 bases, J lost 3 bases, and 8 bases stayed unmatched.

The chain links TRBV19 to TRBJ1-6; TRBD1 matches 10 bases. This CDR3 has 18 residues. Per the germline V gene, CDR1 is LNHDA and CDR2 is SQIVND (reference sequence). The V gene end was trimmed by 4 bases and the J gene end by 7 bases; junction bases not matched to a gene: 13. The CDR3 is CASSTGQGERVLNSPLHF. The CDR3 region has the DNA TGTGCCAGTAGTACCGGACAGGGGGAACGAGTCTTAAATTCACCCCTCCACTTT.

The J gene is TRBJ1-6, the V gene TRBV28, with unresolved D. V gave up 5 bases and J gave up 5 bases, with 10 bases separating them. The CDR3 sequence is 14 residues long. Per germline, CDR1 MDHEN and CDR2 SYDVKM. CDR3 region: CASSIPQDNSPLHF. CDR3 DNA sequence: TGTGCCAGCAGTATACCCCAGGATAATTCACCCCTCCACTTT.

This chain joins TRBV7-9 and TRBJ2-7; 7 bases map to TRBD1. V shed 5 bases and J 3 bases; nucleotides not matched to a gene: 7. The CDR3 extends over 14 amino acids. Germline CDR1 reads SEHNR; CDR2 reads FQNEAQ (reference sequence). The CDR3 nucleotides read TGTGCCAGCAGCCCCGGGACAGTCTTCTACGAGCAGTACTTC. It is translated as CASSPGTVFYEQYF.

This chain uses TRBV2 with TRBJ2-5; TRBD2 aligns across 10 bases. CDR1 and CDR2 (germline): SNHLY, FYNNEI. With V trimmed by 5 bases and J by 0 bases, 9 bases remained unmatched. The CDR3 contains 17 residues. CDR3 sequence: CASSKLAGVTYQETQYF. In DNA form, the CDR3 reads TGTGCCAGCAGTAAGCTAGCGGGGGTTACGTACCAAGAGACCCAGTACTTC.

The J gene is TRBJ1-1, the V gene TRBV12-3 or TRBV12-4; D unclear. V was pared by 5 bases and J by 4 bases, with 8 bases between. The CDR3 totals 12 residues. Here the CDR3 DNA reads TGTGCCAGCAGTCGGTCTAGCACTGAAGCTTTCTTT. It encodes CASSRSSTEAFF.

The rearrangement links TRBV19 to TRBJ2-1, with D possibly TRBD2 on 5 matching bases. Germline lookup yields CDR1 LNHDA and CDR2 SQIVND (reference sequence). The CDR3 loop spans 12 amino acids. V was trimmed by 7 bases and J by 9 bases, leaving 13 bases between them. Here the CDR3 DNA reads TGTGCCAGTACTTTCGGGATAGGTGAGCAGTTCTTC. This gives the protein CASTFGIGEQFF.

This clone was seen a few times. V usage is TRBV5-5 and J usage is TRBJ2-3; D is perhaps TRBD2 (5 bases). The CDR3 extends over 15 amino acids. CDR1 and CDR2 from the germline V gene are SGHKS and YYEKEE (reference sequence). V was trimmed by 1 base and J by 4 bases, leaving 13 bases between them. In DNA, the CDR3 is TGTGCCAGCAGCTTGTCCCCGTCGGAGGCAGATACGCAGTATTTT. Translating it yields CASSLSPSEADTQYF.